A single sample gave rise to the 12 T cell receptor gamma chains below, sequenced in a study of Vδ1+ human thymocytes. Study results and limitations: Highly polyclonal TRG and TRD repertoires with Gaussian CDR3 length distributions appeared in thymus.

RNA was extracted from the cells and then reverse transcribed. The CDR3 regions were amplified by multiplex PCR from V-gene primers to a constant-region primer. TCRdb re-identified clones in the multiplex PCR reads via CATT. Found here are about 23,000 gamma-chain clones, roughly 13% of them singletons; the top ten hold roughly 2%. For these TCRs, the target antigens are not known. The sample was Vdelta1+ gamma-delta thymocytes from the thymus. Stated subset: FACS-sorted CD3+ TCRalphabeta- TCRVdelta1+ TCRVdelta2- thymocytes. All receptors derive from a child in the first two years of life who had congenital heart surgery.

With respect to this clone: A read error may account for a junction end that differs from germline. The V gene is TRGV4, the J gene TRGJ1 or TRGJ2. CDR3 length: 16 residues. CDR1 and CDR2 from the germline V gene are EGSTGY and YDSYTSSV. The CDR3 nucleotides read TGTGCCACCTTGGATGGGCCTTTTGGTAGGGATTATAAGAAACTCTTT. Translated: CATLDGPFGRDYKKLF.

In the case of this clone: A read error may produce the germline difference seen at one junction end. The sample carries other DNA sequences with the same CDR3. The V and J genes are TRGV4 and TRGJP1. CDR3 length: 15 amino acids. CDR1 is EGSTGY, CDR2 YDSYTSSV, per germline. The CDR3 sequence: CATWNGHTTGWFKIF. CDR3 coding DNA: TGTGCCACCTGGAATGGACATACCACTGGTTGGTTCAAGATATTT.

Turning to this clone: The same CDR3 arises from other DNA sequences in this sample as well. V is TRGV4 and J is TRGJ1 or TRGJ2. Trimming at V came to 1 base and at J to 10 bases, leaving 4 bases not matched to a gene. The CDR3 loop spans 11 amino acids. CDR1 is EGSTGY, CDR2 YDSYTSSV, per germline. CDR3 protein: CATWDGLKKLF. DNA for the CDR3: TGTGCCACCTGGGATGGCCTAAAGAAACTCTTT.

In this sample, this clone turned up a few times. This sequence joins TRGV3 and TRGJ1 or TRGJ2. The ends lost 5 bases at V and 1 base at J; junction bases unmatched: 11. Per the germline V gene, CDR1 is VTNTFY and CDR2 is YDVSTARD (reference sequence). The CDR3 has 15 amino acids. The CDR3 reads CATWVRPINYYKKLF. DNA for the CDR3: TGTGCCACCTGGGTGAGACCTATCAATTATTATAAGAAACTCTTT.

V usage is TRGV9 and J usage is TRGJP. The CDR3 consists of 16 residues. Germline lookup yields CDR1 GITISATS and CDR2 ISYDGTV (reference sequence). J lost 6 bases, V lost 2 bases, and 4 bases had no gene match. CDR3 amino acids: CALWEDGELGKKIKVF. The CDR3 nucleotides are TGTGCCTTGTGGGAGGACGGAGAGTTGGGCAAAAAAATCAAGGTATTT.

A few counts support this clone. The chain recombines TRGV5 with TRGJ1 or TRGJ2. V was clipped by 0 bases and J by 6 bases; unmatched bases: 8. This CDR3 is 14 amino acids long. Germline assignment: CDR1 VINAFY and CDR2 YDVSNSKD. The CDR3 sequence: CATWDRRFGYKKLF. The CDR3 nucleotides read TGTGCCACCTGGGACAGGCGCTTTGGTTATAAGAAACTCTTT.

V usage is TRGV8 and J usage is TRGJ1 or TRGJ2. Germline V gene data show CDR1 as VENAVY and CDR2 as YDSYNSRV. V lost 0 bases and J lost 9; bases outside the gene matches: 5. This CDR3 contains 12 residues. The DNA for the CDR3 is TGTGCCACCTGGGATAGGTTTCGTAAGAAACTCTTT. Its protein product is CATWDRFRKKLF.

In its sample, this clone was seen a few times. This chain joins TRGV3 and TRGJP2. Looked up from germline, CDR1 is VTNTFY and CDR2 is YDVSTARD (reference sequence). J lost 4 bases, V lost 0 bases, and 8 bases had no gene match. This CDR3 comprises 16 residues. CDR3 nucleotides: TGTGCCACCTGGGACAGGCCACCCTTTAGTGATTGGATCAAGACGTTT. This translates into CATWDRPPFSDWIKTF.

The rearrangement joins TRGV9 to TRGJ1 or TRGJ2. Germline CDR1 GITISATS, CDR2 ISYDGTV (reference sequence). Germline trimming cut 0 bases from V and 5 bases from J; bases unmatched to any gene: 10. The CDR3 consists of 15 residues. The CDR3 spells CALWEVQVGNYKKLF. In nucleotides, the CDR3 is TGTGCCTTGTGGGAGGTGCAGGTGGGGAATTATAAGAAACTCTTT.

As regards this clone: With a far larger clone one base away, a read error is the likely cause. The same CDR3 is also encoded by other DNA sequences in this sample. This chain connects TRGV3 to TRGJ1 or TRGJ2. Germline V gives CDR1 VTNTFY, CDR2 YDVSTARD (reference sequence). V shed 3 bases, J shed 0 bases, and the junction held 5 bases outside the gene matches. The length of the CDR3 is 14 residues. The CDR3 DNA is TGTGCCACCTGGGACCGGCGGAATTATTATAAGAAACTCTTT. Amino acid sequence: CATWDRRNYYKKLF.

The chain combines TRGV2 with TRGJ1 or TRGJ2. The germline V gene encodes CDR1 EGSNGY and CDR2 YDSYNSKV. J gave up 3 bases and V 3 bases, and 11 bases lay outside the gene matches. CDR3 length equals 15 residues. Here the CDR3 DNA reads TGTGCCACCTGGGACCGGCCCGGCGGTTATTATAAGAAACTCTTT. Protein: CATWDRPGGYYKKLF.

Comments on this clone: The identical CDR3 is also encoded by other nucleotide sequences in the sample. The chain uses TRGV4 and TRGJ1 or TRGJ2. CDR1 and CDR2 from the germline V gene are EGSTGY and YDSYTSSV. The J segment lost 7 bases and the V segment lost 0 bases, leaving 6 bases of the junction unmatched. The CDR3 totals 13 residues. CDR3 loop: CATWDGPPYKKLF. DNA for the CDR3: TGTGCCACCTGGGATGGGCCTCCCTATAAGAAACTCTTT.